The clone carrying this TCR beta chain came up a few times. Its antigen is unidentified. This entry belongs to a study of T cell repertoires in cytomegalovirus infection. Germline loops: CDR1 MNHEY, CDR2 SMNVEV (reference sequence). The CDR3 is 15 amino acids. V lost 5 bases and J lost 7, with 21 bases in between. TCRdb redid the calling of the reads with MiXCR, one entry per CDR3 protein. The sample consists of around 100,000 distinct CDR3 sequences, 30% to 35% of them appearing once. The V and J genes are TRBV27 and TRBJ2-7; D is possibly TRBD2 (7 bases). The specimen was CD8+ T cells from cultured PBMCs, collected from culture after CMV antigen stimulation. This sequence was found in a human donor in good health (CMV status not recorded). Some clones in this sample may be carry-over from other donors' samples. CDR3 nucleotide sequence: TGTGCCAGCAGTCCCCCGCCGGGGGGCTTGAGGGAGCAGTACTTC. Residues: CASSPPPGGLREQYF.